The sequence of this T cell receptor beta chain was determined in a study of blood T cell repertoires in COVID-19. Study background: Material from acute and convalescent COVID-19 was sourced from the United States, Italy and Spain. PBMCs, B-cell-depleted T cells, or T cells were the source of the cDNA or gDNA that made up the material.

In the study's own analysis: The authors estimated nucleated cell counts from reference gene primer amplification. Sequencing was performed with immunoSEQ multiplex PCR; in TCRdb, only in-frame clones are kept and a portion is missing. The D gene and trimming were derived from the DNA, and the V and J assignments and clone size from that table. The top ten hold roughly an eighth of the sample, which has over 60,000 clones, 82% seen once. Germline V gives CDR1 SGHRS, CDR2 YFSETQ. V was clipped by 0 bases and J by 1 base, with 7 bases between them. There are 14 residues in the CDR3. The gene calls are TRBV5-1 and TRBJ1-1; no firm D call. The receptor comes from an elderly woman with acute or convalescent COVID-19. The sequenced sample consisted of peripheral blood. CDR3 DNA sequence: TGCGCCAGCAGCTTGGCAGGATCGAACACTGAAGCTTTCTTT. Encoded protein: CASSLAGSNTEAFF.